Presented here are 30 T cell receptor beta chains from one specimen sequenced in a study of blood T cell repertoires in COVID-19. Repertoires were generated with immunoSEQ multiplex PCR, while TCRdb's copy carries only in-frame clones and drops some. The sample lists more than 200,000 clones, about nine tenths occurring once. The sample comprised PBMCs or T cells enriched from blood (not recorded which). The receptor source for this set is a man aged 35 to 55 who had recovered from COVID-19.

This chain links TRBV28 with TRBJ2-7; no definite D call. The V and J ends lost 3 bases and 2 bases respectively, with 8 bases between them. The CDR3 extends over 13 amino acids. From germline, CDR1 is MDHEN and CDR2 SYDVKM. The chain's CDR3 is CASSFAVPYEQYF. The CDR3 DNA reads as TGTGCCAGCAGTTTTGCAGTCCCCTACGAGCAGTACTTC.

The chain is built from TRBV18 and TRBJ1-4; D uncertain. The V and J ends lost 6 bases and 8 bases respectively, with 13 bases between them. Germline assignment: CDR1 KGHSH and CDR2 LQKENI. The length of the CDR3 is 13 residues. The CDR3 is CASSRGMGEKLFF. The CDR3 bases are TGTGCCAGCTCCCGGGGTATGGGAGAAAAACTGTTTTTT.

The chain recombines TRBV6-2 or TRBV6-3 with TRBJ2-1; 11 nucleotides match TRBD2. From germline, CDR1 is MNHEY and CDR2 SVGEGT. V lost 0 bases to trimming and J lost 9 bases; unmatched junction nucleotides: 10. This CDR3 has 17 amino acids. CDR3 in DNA: TGTGCCAGCAGTTACTCAACTAGCGGGGGACCCGGGGGTGAGCAGTTCTTC. Translating it yields CASSYSTSGGPGGEQFF.

The chain carries TRBV7-8 and TRBJ2-4, with D tentatively TRBD2 (5 bases). Germline CDR1 SGHVS, CDR2 FQNEAQ. The CDR3 loop spans 16 amino acids. Trimming took 2 bases from V and 6 from J, leaving 17 bases between them. The CDR3 region has the DNA TGTGCCAGCAGCTTAAGGCGGGCTAGTTCTGCAAACATTCAGTACTTC. Its protein product is CASSLRRASSANIQYF.

The chain uses TRBV4-2 and TRBJ1-5, with a weak D call TRBD1 (5 bases). The V and J ends lost 3 bases and 3 bases respectively, with 9 bases between them. In germline, CDR1 is LGHNA, CDR2 YNFKEQ. This CDR3 is built from 14 residues. CDR3 coding DNA: TGTGCCAGCAGCCAGGGGCCCGACAATCAGCCCCAGCATTTT. It codes for CASSQGPDNQPQHF.

The chain recombines TRBV4-2 with TRBJ1-2; D might be TRBD1 (5 bases). Germline CDR1 LGHNA, CDR2 YNFKEQ. This CDR3 is built from 16 residues. V was trimmed by 1 base and J by 2 bases, leaving 14 bases between them. CDR3 sequence reads: CASSQVDGQGNYGYTF. CDR3 DNA sequence: TGTGCCAGCAGCCAAGTCGACGGCCAGGGCAACTATGGCTACACCTTC.

The CDR3 sequence is CASSTGTSAYNEQFF. Here the CDR3 DNA reads TGTGCCAGCAGTACCGGGACTAGCGCCTACAATGAGCAGTTCTTC. V usage is TRBV6-5 and J usage is TRBJ2-1, with TRBD2 matching 10 bases. The J segment lost 2 bases and the V segment lost 5 bases, leaving 3 bases of the junction unmatched. The CDR3 contains 15 residues. Germline assignment: CDR1 MNHEY and CDR2 SVGAGI.

The chain employs TRBV5-1 and TRBJ2-7, with TRBD2 identical over 13 bases. CDR1 SGHRS and CDR2 YFSETQ come from the germline V gene. CDR3 length equals 16 residues. The junction had 4 bases not matched to a gene; V was cut back by 3 bases and J by 1 base. CDR3 sequence: CASSSTSGGPSYEQYF. Here the CDR3 DNA reads TGCGCCAGCAGCTCGACTAGCGGGGGGCCTTCCTACGAGCAGTACTTC.

This clone was observed a single time. The chain couples TRBV27 to TRBJ2-5; TRBD2 aligns across 8 bases. Germline lookup yields CDR1 MNHEY and CDR2 SMNVEV (reference sequence). The CDR3 loop spans 14 amino acids. J lost 13 bases, V lost 5 bases, and 15 bases had no gene match. The CDR3 DNA follows: TGTGCCAGCAGTGCCGGACGGAGCGGGGGCCCTAGGTACTTC. Protein sequence: CASSAGRSGGPRYF.

This CDR3 reads CASISGQGVAEAFF. CDR3 coding DNA: TGTGCCAGCATCTCGGGACAGGGCGTCGCTGAAGCTTTCTTT. The chain combines TRBV27 with TRBJ1-1; TRBD1 matches at 9 bases. Unmatched junction bases numbered 9, after V lost 7 bases and J lost 6 bases. Germline CDR1 MNHEY, CDR2 SMNVEV (reference sequence). This CDR3 contains 14 residues.

The chain carries TRBV7-2 and TRBJ1-1; possible D gene TRBD1, 5 bases. The CDR3 totals 12 residues. The germline V gene has CDR1 SGHTA and CDR2 FQGNSA. V was trimmed by 3 bases and J by 7 bases, leaving 9 bases between them. In DNA form, the CDR3 reads TGTGCCAGCAGCTTCTGGGACTATGAAGCTTTCTTT. Protein product: CASSFWDYEAFF. Combining the CDR3 with reference TRBV7-2 and TRBJ1-1 gives the whole variable domain GAGVSQSPSNKVTEKGKDVELRCDPISGHTALYWYRQSLGQGLEFLIYFQGNSAPDKSGLPSDRFSAERTGGSVSTLTIQRTQQEDSAVYLCASSFWDYEAFFGQGTRLTVV.

The sample holds a few counts of this clone. The J gene is TRBJ2-7, the V gene TRBV12-3 or TRBV12-4, with a tentative D call TRBD2 (7 bases). CDR3 length: 13 residues. V gave up 5 bases and J gave up 9 bases, with 17 bases separating them. Written as DNA, the CDR3 is TGTGCCAGCAGTACAGCGGGACATAAAGGGCAGTACTTC. As protein: CASSTAGHKGQYF.

The chain combines TRBV6-6 with TRBJ1-2, with a possible D match to TRBD1 (5 bases). The CDR3 has 13 residues. Germline CDR1 MNHNY, CDR2 SVGAGI (reference sequence). Trimming took off 6 bases at V and 4 bases at J, with 12 bases between the two ends. CDR3 DNA: TGTGCCAGCAGCCCCGGGACTCGCTATGGCTACACCTTC. Translated, it gives CASSPGTRYGYTF.

The chain couples TRBV14 to TRBJ2-3; maybe TRBD1 (5 bases). The V end was cut by 1 base, the J end by 0 bases, with 8 bases between. Per the germline V gene, CDR1 is SGHDN and CDR2 is FVKESK. CDR3 length: 15 amino acids. This CDR3 reads CASSQGGPSTDTQYF. The CDR3 nucleotides are TGTGCCAGCAGCCAAGGGGGCCCCAGCACAGATACGCAGTATTTT. Together with reference TRBV14 and TRBJ2-3, the CDR3 gives the full variable domain: EAGVTQFPSHSVIEKGQTVTLRCDPISGHDNLYWYRRVMGKEIKFLLHFVKESKQDESGMPNNRFLAERTGGTYSTLKVQPAELEDSGVYFCASSQGGPSTDTQYFGPGTRLTVL.

The rearrangement links TRBV11-2 to TRBJ1-1; D is possibly TRBD1 (5 bases). CDR3 length: 12 amino acids. Between the trimmed V and J ends, which lost 1 base and 11 bases, there was a span of 11 bases. Germline V lookup: CDR1 SGHAT, CDR2 FQNNGV. CDR3 coding DNA: TGTGCCAGCAGCTTAGGGGGGGATTGGGCTTTCTTT. This translates into CASSLGGDWAFF.

The chain combines TRBV2 with TRBJ2-5; 7 bases agree with TRBD1. The V and J ends lost 6 bases and 5 bases, in that order; junction bases with no gene match: 12. Germline V gene lookup returns CDR1 SNHLY and CDR2 FYNNEI. The CDR3 covers 15 residues. The CDR3 spells CASRVQGPLPETQYF. The CDR3 region has the DNA TGTGCCAGCAGGGTACAGGGGCCCCTCCCCGAGACCCAGTACTTC. Based on the CDR3 plus reference TRBV2 and TRBJ2-5, the full variable domain is EPEVTQTPSHQVTQMGQEVILRCVPISNHLYFYWYRQILGQKVEFLVSFYNNEISEKSEIFDDQFSVERPDGSNFTLKIRSTKLEDSAMYFCASRVQGPLPETQYFGPGTRLLVL.

The chain links TRBV5-1 to TRBJ2-1, with D perhaps TRBD2 (6 bases). V lost 0 bases and J lost 7, with 17 bases in between. The CDR3 has 16 residues. CDR1 is SGHRS, CDR2 YFSETQ, per germline. CDR3 loop: CASSLGLASIENEQFF. The CDR3 DNA follows: TGCGCCAGCAGCTTGGGGCTAGCGTCAATCGAAAATGAGCAGTTCTTC.

The chain links TRBV11-1 to TRBJ1-1, with TRBD1 as a possible D gene (6 bases). The CDR3 is 13 residues long. Germline V gene lookup returns CDR1 SGHAT and CDR2 FQDESV (reference sequence). V was shortened by 7 bases and J by 3 bases, with 12 bases between the two germline ends. Written as DNA, the CDR3 is TGTGCCAGCACCTTGGACAGAGACACTGAAGCTTTCTTT. Its translation: CASTLDRDTEAFF.

The chain is built from TRBV6-5 and TRBJ2-1; D perhaps matches TRBD2 (7 bases). Germline CDR1 and CDR2: MNHEY and SVGAGI. V was trimmed by 11 bases and J by 4 bases, leaving 18 bases between them. The CDR3 totals 14 residues. Here the CDR3 DNA reads TGTGCCGAATCCGGGGGGCCGGGGTACAATGAGCAGTTCTTC. Protein sequence: CAESGGPGYNEQFF.

This clone was counted once. The V call is TRBV7-6, the J call TRBJ1-2, with D tentatively TRBD1 (6 bases). The germline V and J ends were trimmed by 1 base and 7 bases, with 19 bases remaining between them. The CDR3 extends over 16 amino acids. Germline CDR1 and CDR2: SGHVS and FNYEAQ. CDR3 sequence reads: CASSLVSGGGEGGYTF. CDR3 sequence (DNA): TGTGCCAGCAGCTTAGTCTCGGGGGGCGGAGAAGGTGGCTACACCTTC.

The J gene is TRBJ1-6, the V gene TRBV7-9, with no clear D. CDR3 length equals 14 residues. Germline CDR1 is SEHNR and CDR2 is FQNEAQ (reference sequence). With 5 bases removed from V and 7 bases from J, the gap between germline ends came to 12 bases. The CDR3 DNA sequence: TGTGCCAGCAGCCCCCAGGCCTGGAATTCACCCCTCCACTTT. Translated: CASSPQAWNSPLHF.

The chain combines TRBV7-9 with TRBJ1-5; the D gene is possibly TRBD1 (5 bases). CDR1 and CDR2 (germline): SEHNR, FQNEAQ (reference sequence). Trimming took 8 bases from V and 4 from J, leaving 9 bases between them. CDR3 size: 12 residues. This CDR3 reads CASQRGNQPQHF. CDR3 nucleotide sequence: TGTGCCAGCCAGCGGGGGAATCAGCCCCAGCATTTT.

The chain recombines TRBV27 with TRBJ1-2, with TRBD1 as a possible D gene (6 bases). CDR3 size: 14 residues. Looked up from germline, CDR1 is MNHEY and CDR2 is SMNVEV (reference sequence). The germline V and J ends were trimmed by 6 bases and 2 bases, with 13 bases remaining between them. The CDR3 loop reads CASRNGQWNYGYTF. The CDR3 region has the DNA TGTGCCAGCAGGAATGGACAGTGGAACTATGGCTACACCTTC.

The chain couples TRBV6-2 or TRBV6-3 to TRBJ2-1; TRBD2 might be the D (6 bases). Trimming took off 3 bases at V and 7 bases at J, with 10 bases between the two ends. In germline, CDR1 is MNHEY, CDR2 SVGEGT. This CDR3 contains 13 residues. CDR3 residues: CASSYLGGNEQFF. The DNA of the CDR3 is TGTGCCAGCAGTTATTTGGGGGGTAATGAGCAGTTCTTC.

The CDR3 DNA sequence: TGCGCCAGCAGTCAAAGGGCAGGGATCCTCAAGCTGAACGAGCAGTACTTC. Translation: CASSQRAGILKLNEQYF. The V gene is TRBV23-1, the J gene TRBJ2-7; a possible D gene is TRBD1 (5 bases). TRBV23-1 is treated as an ORF (open reading frame) with a function not yet certain. The CDR3 loop spans 17 amino acids. The germline V and J ends were trimmed by 2 bases and 5 bases, with 22 bases remaining between them.

The V and J genes are TRBV7-2 and TRBJ2-7; possibly TRBD2 for D (7 bases). With 4 bases removed from V and 0 bases from J, the gap between germline ends came to 10 bases. Germline V lookup: CDR1 SGHTA, CDR2 FQGNSA. CDR3 length: 14 residues. The CDR3 here is CASSYGGPSYEQYF. CDR3 nucleotide sequence: TGTGCCAGCAGCTACGGGGGGCCCTCCTACGAGCAGTACTTC.

V gene TRBV28 combines with J gene TRBJ2-7; no clear D. V lost 6 bases and J 4 bases, leaving 19 bases between the germline ends. The CDR3 consists of 15 residues. CDR1 is MDHEN, CDR2 SYDVKM, per germline. As DNA, the CDR3 is TGTGCCAGCAGCGGTAGTGATAGAGACAAGTACGAGCAGTACTTC. As protein: CASSGSDRDKYEQYF.

The rearrangement links TRBV2 to TRBJ1-2, with TRBD1 matching 8 bases. Germline CDR1 reads SNHLY; CDR2 reads FYNNEI. V lost 8 bases and J lost 8; bases outside the gene matches: 13. The CDR3 has 14 residues. CDR3 coding DNA: TGTGCCAGCCGTTGGGACAGGCGTCTTGGCGGCTACACCTTC. Its translation: CASRWDRRLGGYTF.

The rearrangement joins TRBV10-3 to TRBJ1-2, with 9 bases lining up with TRBD1. After removal of 4 bases from V and 8 bases from J, the junction contained 8 bases not matched to a gene. The CDR3 runs to 14 residues. Per the germline V gene, CDR1 is ENHRY and CDR2 is SYGVKD. The CDR3 nucleotides are TGTGCCATCAGTGGGTCCACAGGGGGCATCGGCTACACCTTC. As protein: CAISGSTGGIGYTF.

The J gene is TRBJ2-7, the V gene TRBV11-2; TRBD1 agrees at 8 bases. Germline assignment: CDR1 SGHAT and CDR2 FQNNGV. The length of the CDR3 is 14 residues. With V trimmed by 11 bases and J by 3 bases, 12 bases remained unmatched. CDR3 loop: CAGGTGDAVYEQYF. The CDR3 nucleotides read TGTGCCGGGGGGACAGGCGATGCAGTCTACGAGCAGTACTTC.